This T cell receptor (beta chain) was obtained from a study of technical replicates of blood from a few donors. V dropped 3 bases and J dropped 2 bases, with 11 bases sitting between them. This CDR3 spans 15 amino acids. Germline V lookup: CDR1 SNHLY, CDR2 FYNNEI. Only in-frame clones appear in the TCRdb table, and some are missing; sequencing was by immunoSEQ multiplex PCR. The sample holds about 83,000 clones, about 95% seen once. Sequenced: T cells isolated from PBMCs. The chain combines TRBV2 with TRBJ1-5, with unresolved D. This receptor was identified in a human donor in good health. This chain's CDR3 is CASSDPRIGNQPQHF. CDR3 DNA: TGTGCCAGCAGTGACCCGAGGATAGGCAATCAGCCCCAGCATTTT.